The 6 T cell receptor beta chains below were found in one sample sequenced in a study of T-cell reconstitution after alpha-beta-depleted transplantation in children. The TCRbeta library was prepared with unique molecular identifiers. TCRdb redid the calling of the PCR reads with MiXCR, one entry per CDR3 protein. The table includes fewer than 500,000 distinct CDR3 sequences, approximately 42% detected once. This specimen was PBMCs, taken before TCRalphabeta/CD19-depleted stem cell transplant. The receptors were sampled from a girl aged 2 to 10 with aplastic anemia, due to receive a stem cell transplant.

The V call is TRBV12-3 or TRBV12-4, the J call TRBJ2-6; D unresolved. V lost 0 bases to trimming and J lost 0 bases, with 9 bases between them. CDR3 length equals 17 residues. The CDR3 spells CASSLALRSSGANVLTF. CDR3 nucleotides: TGTGCCAGCAGTTTAGCGCTCCGGAGCTCTGGGGCCAACGTCCTGACTTTC.

In the case of this clonotype: A read error may produce the germline difference seen at one junction end. V usage is TRBV18 and J usage is TRBJ2-7; weak D call: TRBD2 (5 bases). Germline loops: CDR1 KGHSH, CDR2 LQKENI. CDR3 length: 16 residues. This chain's CDR3 is CASSTGLVEVTWEQSF. CDR3 bases: TGTGCCAGCTCAACGGGCTTGGTGGAGGTTACGTGGGAGCAGTCCTTC.

This chain connects TRBV5-1 to TRBJ2-5, with 7 bases fitting TRBD1. CDR3 length equals 14 residues. The junction had 5 bases not matched to a gene; V was cut back by 5 bases and J by 1 base. Germline-derived CDR1 and CDR2 are SGHRS and YFSETQ. The CDR3 here is CASRTGVSQETQYF. The CDR3, as DNA: TGCGCCAGCAGAACAGGGGTGAGCCAAGAGACCCAGTACTTC.

The rearrangement joins TRBV7-9 to TRBJ2-7; 10 nucleotides agree with TRBD2. The J segment lost 0 bases and the V segment lost 5 bases, leaving 7 bases of the junction unmatched. The CDR3 contains 16 residues. The V gene's germline CDR1 is SEHNR and CDR2 FQNEAQ (reference sequence). The CDR3 spells CASSAGLASSSYEQYF. CDR3 coding DNA: TGTGCCAGCAGCGCGGGACTAGCGTCTAGCTCCTACGAGCAGTACTTC.

The chain uses TRBV10-3 and TRBJ2-7, with no clear D. The CDR3 extends over 12 amino acids. V was pared by 0 bases and J by 2 bases, with 2 bases between. CDR1 and CDR2 (germline): ENHRY, SYGVKD. The CDR3 reads CAISESTYEQYF. Written as DNA, the CDR3 is TGTGCCATCAGTGAGTCGACCTACGAGCAGTACTTC.

The table lists this clonotype with a few counts. This chain links TRBV2 with TRBJ1-2; no definite D call. Trimming took off 0 bases at V and 2 bases at J, with 10 bases between the two ends. Germline assignment: CDR1 SNHLY and CDR2 FYNNEI. The CDR3 spans 15 residues. DNA for the CDR3: TGTGCCAGCAGTGAAGCGGGAGCTTTCAACTATGGCTACACCTTC. It translates to CASSEAGAFNYGYTF.